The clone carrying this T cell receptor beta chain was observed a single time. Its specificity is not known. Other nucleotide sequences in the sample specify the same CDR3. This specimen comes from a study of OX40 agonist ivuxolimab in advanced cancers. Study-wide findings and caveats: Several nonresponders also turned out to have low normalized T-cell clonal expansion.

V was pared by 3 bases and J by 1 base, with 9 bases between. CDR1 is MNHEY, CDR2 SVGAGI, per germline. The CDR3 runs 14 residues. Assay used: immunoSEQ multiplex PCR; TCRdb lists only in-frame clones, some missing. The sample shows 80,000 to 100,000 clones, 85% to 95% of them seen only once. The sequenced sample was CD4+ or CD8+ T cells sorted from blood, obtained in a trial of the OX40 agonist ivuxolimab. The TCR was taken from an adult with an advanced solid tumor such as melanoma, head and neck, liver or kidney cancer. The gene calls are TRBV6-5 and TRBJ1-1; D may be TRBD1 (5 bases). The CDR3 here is CASSYYRGNTEAFF. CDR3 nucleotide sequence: TGTGCCAGCAGTTATTATAGGGGGAACACTGAAGCTTTCTTT.